Listed here are 22 T cell receptor beta chains from one sample, sequenced in a study of blood T cell repertoires in COVID-19. Sequenced by immunoSEQ multiplex PCR; TCRdb stores in-frame clones only, minus some. Among 210,000 or so clones listed, roughly nine tenths were seen once. Material for sequencing was peripheral blood. The receptors come from a woman aged 18-29 years who had recovered from COVID-19.

This clone was counted once. The chain couples TRBV7-6 to TRBJ2-1; tentatively, D is TRBD2 (5 bases). CDR1 and CDR2 (germline): SGHVS, FNYEAQ. Deletions cut 0 bases from V and 3 bases from J, with 9 bases between. The CDR3 has 15 amino acids. DNA of the CDR3: TGTGCCAGCAGCTTAGCCGACTACAGCTACAATGAGCAGTTCTTC. This encodes CASSLADYSYNEQFF.

This CDR3 reads CATDSPGTGNYGYTF. The CDR3 DNA is TGTGCCACCGACTCACCCGGGACAGGGAACTATGGCTACACCTTC. V is TRBV15 and J is TRBJ1-2; 9 bases agree with TRBD1. CDR1 LNHNV and CDR2 YYDKDF come from the germline V gene (reference sequence). The CDR3 loop spans 15 amino acids. The V and J ends lost 8 bases and 2 bases, in that order; junction bases with no gene match: 9.

The rearrangement links TRBV5-1 to TRBJ1-6; 9 positions agree with TRBD1. Germline assignment: CDR1 SGHRS and CDR2 YFSETQ. Trimming cost V 4 bases and J 6 bases; bases outside gene matches: 5. CDR3 length: 15 residues. This CDR3 is CASSTTGGGNSPLHF. As DNA, the CDR3 is TGCGCCAGCAGCACCACAGGGGGCGGTAATTCACCCCTCCACTTT.

The rearrangement links TRBV19 to TRBJ2-3; the match to TRBD1 covers 8 bases. The length of the CDR3 is 14 residues. Germline V gene data show CDR1 as LNHDA and CDR2 as SQIVND (reference sequence). The V and J ends lost 6 bases and 2 bases, in that order; junction bases with no gene match: 4. The CDR3 is CASRPGQATDTQYF. The CDR3 DNA is TGTGCCAGTAGGCCGGGACAGGCCACAGATACGCAGTATTTT.

The chain uses TRBV19 and TRBJ2-3; TRBD2 agrees at 10 bases. The V gene end was trimmed by 6 bases and the J gene end by 4 bases; junction bases not matched to a gene: 7. This CDR3 region has 15 residues. Germline lookup yields CDR1 LNHDA and CDR2 SQIVND (reference sequence). The CDR3 DNA reads as TGTGCCAGTAGGAATCTGCTAGCGGGAGCAGATACGCAGTATTTT. This sequence encodes CASRNLLAGADTQYF. Based on the CDR3 plus reference TRBV19 and TRBJ2-3, the full variable domain is DGGITQSPKYLFRKEGQNVTLSCEQNLNHDAMYWYRQDPGQGLRLIYYSQIVNDFQKGDIAEGYSVSREKKESFPLTVTSAQKNPTAFYLCASRNLLAGADTQYFGPGTRLTVL.

This rearrangement joins TRBV7-6 to TRBJ2-7; tentatively, D is TRBD1 (7 bases). The CDR3 spans 15 residues. V lost 5 bases, J lost 5 bases, and 19 bases lay in between. Germline CDR1 reads SGHVS; CDR2 reads FNYEAQ. The CDR3 DNA sequence: TGTGCCAGCAGCCCAACTGGACAGGAGGGAGACGAGCAGTACTTC. As protein: CASSPTGQEGDEQYF.

J is TRBJ1-2 and V is TRBV6-7, with D maybe TRBD1 (5 bases). TRBV6-7 is filed as an ORF, its function uncertain. The CDR3 length is 16 residues. The V and J ends lost 2 bases and 0 bases respectively, with 13 bases between them. The CDR3 DNA sequence: TGTGCCAGCAGTTACCCGACAGAATTCGCTAACTATGGCTACACCTTC. Protein sequence: CASSYPTEFANYGYTF.

J is TRBJ2-7 and V is TRBV20-1; 7 positions agree with TRBD2. Germline CDR1 DFQATT, CDR2 SNEGSKA (reference sequence). The CDR3 runs to 11 residues. The V segment lost 0 bases and the J segment 7 bases; nucleotides outside the gene matches: 0. The CDR3 loop reads CSAREGGEQYF. CDR3 nucleotide sequence: TGCAGTGCTAGAGAGGGGGGGGAGCAGTACTTC.

This clone was seen a handful of times. This CDR3 reads CASSLEGLAVYNEQFF. Written as DNA, the CDR3 is TGTGCCAGCAGCTTAGAAGGACTAGCGGTGTACAATGAGCAGTTCTTC. The chain combines TRBV7-7 with TRBJ2-1; TRBD2 matches at 10 bases. Trimming cost V 1 base and J 4 bases; bases outside gene matches: 4. Germline V gene sequence: CDR1 SSHAT, CDR2 FNYEAQ (reference sequence). The CDR3 runs to 16 residues.

CDR3: CASSISVLPYNEQFF. CDR3 DNA sequence: TGTGCCAGTAGTATAAGTGTGCTACCATACAATGAGCAGTTCTTC. The V call is TRBV19, the J call TRBJ2-1; D remains ambiguous. The germline V gene encodes CDR1 LNHDA and CDR2 SQIVND (reference sequence). The CDR3 has 15 residues. Trimming took 2 bases from V and 4 from J, leaving 12 bases between them.

CDR3 DNA: TGTGCCAGCAGCGCCCCGGGACAGTTGACGGACGAGCAGTACTTC. Protein product: CASSAPGQLTDEQYF. The chain couples TRBV5-4 to TRBJ2-7; 7 nucleotides align to TRBD1. With V trimmed by 4 bases and J by 5 bases, 12 bases remained unmatched. The CDR3 sequence is 15 residues long. Per the germline V gene, CDR1 is SGHNT and CDR2 is YYREEE (reference sequence).

The chain links TRBV6-1 to TRBJ2-7; D perhaps matches TRBD2 (6 bases). This CDR3 is 15 amino acids long. The V end was cut by 0 bases, the J end by 3 bases, with 12 bases between. The germline V gene encodes CDR1 MNHNS and CDR2 SASEGT. CDR3: CASSEAGGFSYEQYF. In DNA form, the CDR3 reads TGTGCCAGCAGTGAAGCTGGAGGGTTTAGCTACGAGCAGTACTTC.

The gene calls are TRBV15 and TRBJ1-4, with D perhaps matching TRBD1 (5 bases). This CDR3 comprises 16 residues. CDR1 and CDR2 from the germline V gene are LNHNV and YYDKDF (reference sequence). Trimming removed 1 base at V and 3 bases at J, with 12 bases between. The CDR3 region has the DNA TGTGCCACCAGCAGAGTTCTTGGGGCCGCTAATGAAAAACTGTTTTTT. Its translation is CATSRVLGAANEKLFF.

The chain links TRBV15 to TRBJ1-4; TRBD1 might be the D (6 bases). CDR3 length equals 16 residues. CDR1 and CDR2 (germline): LNHNV, YYDKDF (reference sequence). V lost 0 bases and J lost 2, with 10 bases in between. CDR3 DNA sequence: TGTGCCACCAGCAGAGATAGAGGGGGTACTAATGAAAAACTGTTTTTT. Its protein is CATSRDRGGTNEKLFF.

The rearrangement uses TRBV30 and TRBJ2-6; perhaps TRBD2 as D (6 bases). The CDR3 covers 14 residues. Per the germline V gene, CDR1 is GTSNPN and CDR2 is SVGIG (reference sequence). The V end lost 8 bases, the J end lost 4 bases, and 15 bases lay between the germline ends. CDR3 DNA: TGTGCCCGTCAGGAGGGTTTAGGGGCCAACGTCCTGACTTTC. Translated, it gives CARQEGLGANVLTF.

The chain uses TRBV7-2 and TRBJ2-1; possibly TRBD1 for D (5 bases). V lost 2 bases to trimming and J lost 10 bases, with 18 bases between them. The CDR3 extends over 15 amino acids. Germline V gene data show CDR1 as SGHTA and CDR2 as FQGNSA. CDR3 in DNA: TGTGCCAGCAGCTTATCAACTTTTACAGGAAAGGAGCAGTTCTTC. Its protein is CASSLSTFTGKEQFF. The full variable domain, with the rest looked up from reference TRBV7-2 and TRBJ2-1, is GAGVSQSPSNKVTEKGKDVELRCDPISGHTALYWYRQSLGQGLEFLIYFQGNSAPDKSGLPSDRFSAERTGGSVSTLTIQRTQQEDSAVYLCASSLSTFTGKEQFFGPGTRLTVL.

This clone was observed a handful of times. The rearrangement links TRBV27 to TRBJ2-1; TRBD2 matches 10 bases. CDR1 and CDR2 (germline): MNHEY, SMNVEV (reference sequence). The junction had 16 bases not matched to a gene; V was cut back by 2 bases and J by 3 bases. This CDR3 comprises 20 residues. In DNA form, the CDR3 reads TGTGCCAGCAGTTTAAGAGGGTTCACTAGCGGGGCTTCAAACTACAATGAGCAGTTCTTC. Protein product: CASSLRGFTSGASNYNEQFF.

In its sample, this clone was seen once. The gene calls are TRBV14 and TRBJ1-2, with D possibly TRBD1 on 5 matching bases. Germline V lookup: CDR1 SGHDN, CDR2 FVKESK. The V end was cut by 2 bases, the J end by 6 bases, with 10 bases between. This CDR3 contains 13 residues. For the CDR3, the DNA is TGTGCCAGCAGCCAAAATTTCAGGGATGGCTACACCTTC. Residues: CASSQNFRDGYTF.

This clone was seen a single time. The J gene is TRBJ2-7, the V gene TRBV30; tentative D call: TRBD2 (5 bases). CDR3 size: 12 residues. CDR1 is GTSNPN, CDR2 SVGIG, per germline (reference sequence). With 3 bases removed from V and 6 bases from J, the gap between germline ends came to 12 bases. CDR3: CAWSDRGREQYF. The CDR3 nucleotides are TGTGCCTGGAGCGATCGAGGGCGCGAGCAGTACTTC. The full variable domain, in which reference TRBV30 and TRBJ2-7 provide the parts outside the CDR3, is SQTIHQWPATLVQPVGSPLSLECTVEGTSNPNLYWYRQAAGRGLQLLFYSVGIGQISSEVPQNLSASRPQDRQFILSSKKLLLSDSGFYLCAWSDRGREQYFGPGTRLTVT.

The V gene is TRBV27, the J gene TRBJ1-5, with TRBD1 matching over 9 bases. The CDR3 runs 14 residues. J gave up 5 bases and V 6 bases, and 5 bases lay outside the gene matches. Germline V gene sequence: CDR1 MNHEY, CDR2 SMNVEV (reference sequence). The CDR3 sequence: CASSATGGHQPQHF. CDR3 coding DNA: TGTGCCAGCAGCGCCACAGGGGGCCATCAGCCCCAGCATTTT.

The CDR3 bases are TGTGCCAGCAGCTTAGCGGCAGGGTCCTACAATGAGCAGTTCTTC. Translated, it gives CASSLAAGSYNEQFF. The chain carries TRBV11-3 and TRBJ2-1; a possible D gene is TRBD1 (5 bases). Trimming took off 1 base at V and 1 base at J, with 8 bases between the two ends. The CDR3 has 15 amino acids. The germline gives CDR1 SGHNT, CDR2 YENEEA.

The J gene is TRBJ2-5, the V gene TRBV30, with 9 bases aligning to TRBD2. Germline V lookup: CDR1 GTSNPN, CDR2 SVGIG (reference sequence). Trimming removed 3 bases from V and 3 bases from J; junction bases left unmatched: 11. The CDR3 has 16 amino acids. The CDR3 protein is CAWRGLAGTGKETQYF. As DNA, the CDR3 is TGTGCCTGGAGAGGTCTAGCGGGGACGGGGAAAGAGACCCAGTACTTC.